The 30 T cell receptor beta chains given below trace back to one sample, sequenced in a study of shared clonotypes between healthy human individuals. Sequencing used immunoSEQ multiplex PCR; TCRdb keeps in-frame clones, though not all of them. Of roughly 2,000,000 clones listed, about 94% are singletons. Naive CD8 cells comprised CD45RO-negative, CCR7-positively selected cells, excluding terminally differentiated effector memory CD45RA+ cells. The sample comprised naive CD8+ T cells from PBMCs. The receptor set was obtained from a man aged 18 to 29 in good health. Some clones in this sample may be carry-over from other donors' samples.

This chain links TRBV5-3 with TRBJ2-5; TRBD2 aligns across 9 bases. TRBV5-3 is sorted into the ORF group, with uncertain function. Germline trimming cut 0 bases from V and 5 bases from J; bases unmatched to any gene: 8. CDR3 length: 16 residues. The CDR3 nucleotides read TGTGCCAGAAGCTTGGCGCTAGCGGGAACGCTCGAGACCCAGTACTTC. Its protein product is CARSLALAGTLETQYF.

The chain joins TRBV11-2 to TRBJ2-7; D unclear. The V end lost 1 base, the J end lost 7 bases, and 20 bases lay between the germline ends. Germline assignment: CDR1 SGHAT and CDR2 FQNNGV. The CDR3 runs to 16 residues. The CDR3 spells CASSLGGEDGRLEQYF. The CDR3 nucleotides are TGTGCCAGCAGCTTAGGAGGTGAGGACGGTCGTCTGGAGCAGTACTTC.

This clone was counted a single time. The gene calls are TRBV30 and TRBJ2-7, with 7 bases lining up with TRBD1. The CDR3 loop spans 15 amino acids. The germline V gene has CDR1 GTSNPN and CDR2 SVGIG (reference sequence). With 0 bases clipped from V and 0 bases from J, the junction kept 5 bases outside the gene matches. CDR3 DNA: TGTGCCTGGAGTGTATGGACAGGTACCTCCTACGAGCAGTACTTC. Its protein is CAWSVWTGTSYEQYF. Supplemented by reference TRBV30 and TRBJ2-7, the full variable domain reads SQTIHQWPATLVQPVGSPLSLECTVEGTSNPNLYWYRQAAGRGLQLLFYSVGIGQISSEVPQNLSASRPQDRQFILSSKKLLLSDSGFYLCAWSVWTGTSYEQYFGPGTRLTVT.

Notes on this clone: The same CDR3 can be traced to other DNA sequences in this sample. J is TRBJ1-1 and V is TRBV6-5; possibly TRBD1 for D (6 bases). CDR3 length: 14 amino acids. Germline-derived CDR1 and CDR2 are MNHEY and SVGAGI. Trimming removed 2 bases from V and 0 bases from J, with 7 bases in between. CDR3 DNA sequence: TGTGCCAGCAGTTACCAGGGGCTGAACACTGAAGCTTTCTTT. Translation: CASSYQGLNTEAFF.

The J gene is TRBJ2-7, the V gene TRBV7-3; TRBD1 agrees at 8 bases. Unmatched junction bases numbered 8, after V lost 5 bases and J lost 2 bases. The CDR3 loop spans 15 amino acids. From germline, CDR1 is SGHTA and CDR2 FQGTGA. The CDR3 here is CASSPAGGPTYEQYF. CDR3 sequence (DNA): TGTGCCAGCAGCCCGGCAGGGGGCCCCACCTACGAGCAGTACTTC.

About this clone itself: Other DNA variants within this sample encode the same CDR3. The chain carries TRBV27 and TRBJ2-7; the match to TRBD1 covers 9 bases. CDR3 length equals 14 residues. Germline loops: CDR1 MNHEY, CDR2 SMNVEV (reference sequence). The V and J ends lost 4 bases and 5 bases, in that order; junction bases with no gene match: 6. The CDR3 nucleotides read TGTGCCAGCAGTTCGGGACAGGGAGTCCACGAGCAGTACTTC. It is translated as CASSSGQGVHEQYF.

V usage is TRBV5-6 and J usage is TRBJ1-5; D is unresolved. The CDR3 is 14 residues long. V was cut by 2 bases and J by 1 base, with 7 bases left in between. In germline, CDR1 is SGHDT, CDR2 YYEEEE. CDR3 nucleotides: TGTGCCAGCAGCTTTGGAGAGAGCAATCAGCCCCAGCATTTT. Protein product: CASSFGESNQPQHF.

The chain uses TRBV7-9 and TRBJ2-3; D is unresolved. V shed 11 bases and J shed 1 base, with 4 bases lying between them. Germline values: CDR1 SEHNR, CDR2 FQNEAQ (reference sequence). The CDR3 is 10 residues long. CDR3 sequence: CAHRTDTQYF. In DNA, the CDR3 is TGTGCCCACCGCACAGATACGCAGTATTTT.

The V call is TRBV9, the J call TRBJ2-4; D could derive from TRBD1 or TRBD2 (5 bases each). Trimming took off 0 bases at V and 7 bases at J, with 14 bases between the two ends. Germline CDR1 is SGDLS and CDR2 is YYNGEE. CDR3 size: 15 residues. CDR3 DNA: TGTGCCAGCAGCGTAGCCGAGGGGCGGTGGAACATTCAGTACTTC. Its translation: CASSVAEGRWNIQYF.

This rearrangement joins TRBV7-9 to TRBJ2-5; TRBD2 might be the D (6 bases). The J call may not be correct, given that the DNA end is closer to TRBJ2-7. This CDR3 has 12 residues. Germline-derived CDR1 and CDR2 are SEHNR and FQNEAQ (reference sequence). CDR3 loop: CASSPGRYEQYF. The CDR3 DNA reads TGTGCCAGCAGCCCGGGGAGGTACGAGCAGTACTTC.

The chain links TRBV7-2 to TRBJ2-5; 14 bases align to TRBD2. The CDR3 length is 17 residues. Germline trimming cut 6 bases from V and 5 bases from J; bases unmatched to any gene: 11. Germline assignment: CDR1 SGHTA and CDR2 FQGNSA. CDR3 in amino acids: CASRLGTSGSHAETQYF. CDR3 sequence (DNA): TGTGCCAGCAGGCTGGGGACTAGCGGGAGCCACGCCGAGACCCAGTACTTC.

The chain links TRBV5-4 to TRBJ2-2; the match to TRBD2 covers 9 bases. The junction had 6 bases not matched to a gene; V was cut back by 0 bases and J by 6 bases. CDR3 length: 16 residues. The germline CDR1 and CDR2 sequences are SGHNT and YYREEE (reference sequence). The CDR3 loop is CASSLGVAGDAGELFF. The CDR3 DNA reads TGTGCCAGCAGCTTGGGGGTAGCGGGAGACGCCGGGGAGCTGTTTTTT.

The chain is built from TRBV14 and TRBJ2-3; D ambiguous. The germline V gene has CDR1 SGHDN and CDR2 FVKESK. CDR3 length: 15 residues. Between the trimmed V and J ends, which lost 4 bases and 4 bases, there was a span of 15 bases. The CDR3, as DNA: TGTGCCAGCAGCCCTCATCACTGGGGTGCAGATACGCAGTATTTT. The encoded protein is CASSPHHWGADTQYF.

This chain joins TRBV5-1 and TRBJ2-5; D remains ambiguous. V was clipped by 1 base and J by 0 bases, with 10 bases between them. CDR3 length: 15 residues. The V gene's germline CDR1 is SGHRS and CDR2 YFSETQ. The CDR3, as DNA: TGCGCCAGCAGCTTGTGGCCAGGCAACCAAGAGACCCAGTACTTC. Translation gives CASSLWPGNQETQYF.

V gene TRBV4-1 combines with J gene TRBJ2-3, with unresolved D. Germline V gene lookup returns CDR1 MGHRA and CDR2 YSYEKL. The CDR3 is made up of 15 amino acids. V shed 2 bases and J shed 0 bases, with 9 bases lying between them. In DNA form, the CDR3 reads TGCGCCAGCAGCCAATTGACACCTAGCACAGATACGCAGTATTTT. Translated, it gives CASSQLTPSTDTQYF.

V and J are TRBV5-6 and TRBJ2-1; 10 nucleotides line up with TRBD1. This CDR3 region has 15 residues. Trimming removed 4 bases from V and 6 bases from J; junction bases left unmatched: 7. Germline V gene data show CDR1 as SGHDT and CDR2 as YYEEEE. The CDR3, as DNA: TGTGCCAGCAGCAGACGACAGGGGGCGGGCAATGAGCAGTTCTTC. This gives the protein CASSRRQGAGNEQFF. The full variable domain, its missing parts supplied by reference TRBV5-6 and TRBJ2-1, is DAGVTQSPTHLIKTRGQQVTLRCSPKSGHDTVSWYQQALGQGPQFIFQYYEEEERQRGNFPDRFSGHQFPNYSSELNVNALLLGDSALYLCASSRRQGAGNEQFFGPGTRLTVL.

This sequence joins TRBV6-5 and TRBJ2-7; 7 nucleotides match TRBD2. Looked up from germline, CDR1 is MNHEY and CDR2 is SVGAGI. This CDR3 is built from 15 residues. V lost 2 bases, J lost 4 bases, and 8 bases stayed unmatched. The CDR3 loop reads CASSYGAGAIYEQYF. The CDR3 coding sequence is TGTGCCAGCAGTTACGGGGCGGGAGCAATATACGAGCAGTACTTC.

CDR3 protein: CASHSRGDTGELFF. CDR3 sequence (DNA): TGTGCCAGCCATTCCCGGGGGGACACCGGGGAGCTGTTTTTT. V gene TRBV2 combines with J gene TRBJ2-2; 7 bases are a match to TRBD2. Germline-derived CDR1 and CDR2 are SNHLY and FYNNEI. With 8 bases clipped from V and 3 bases from J, the junction kept 6 bases outside the gene matches. The CDR3 consists of 14 residues. The full variable domain, rest sourced from reference TRBV2 and TRBJ2-2, is EPEVTQTPSHQVTQMGQEVILRCVPISNHLYFYWYRQILGQKVEFLVSFYNNEISEKSEIFDDQFSVERPDGSNFTLKIRSTKLEDSAMYFCASHSRGDTGELFFGEGSRLTVL.

The J gene is TRBJ2-3, the V gene TRBV19, with TRBD2 matching over 7 bases. The CDR3 contains 17 residues. CDR1 and CDR2 (germline): LNHDA, SQIVND (reference sequence). Unmatched junction bases numbered 11, after V lost 4 bases and J lost 1 base. The CDR3 nucleotides are TGTGCCAGTAGTAAGCCTAGCGGCAGAGACGGCACAGATACGCAGTATTTT. This sequence encodes CASSKPSGRDGTDTQYF. The whole variable domain, filled in from reference TRBV19 and TRBJ2-3, reads DGGITQSPKYLFRKEGQNVTLSCEQNLNHDAMYWYRQDPGQGLRLIYYSQIVNDFQKGDIAEGYSVSREKKESFPLTVTSAQKNPTAFYLCASSKPSGRDGTDTQYFGPGTRLTVL.

This rearrangement joins TRBV4-3 to TRBJ2-1; D is perhaps TRBD1 (5 bases). Deletions cut 0 bases from V and 9 bases from J, with 6 bases between. Germline loops: CDR1 LGHNA, CDR2 YSLEER. The CDR3 has 12 residues. CDR3 in amino acids: CASSQDGAEQFF. CDR3 coding DNA: TGCGCCAGCAGCCAAGATGGGGCTGAGCAGTTCTTC.

The V and J genes are TRBV10-3 and TRBJ1-2, with TRBD1 matching 7 bases. The CDR3 totals 15 residues. Germline trimming cut 10 bases from V and 4 bases from J; bases unmatched to any gene: 15. Per the germline V gene, CDR1 is ENHRY and CDR2 is SYGVKD. The CDR3 loop reads CATIMGERQGYGYTF. CDR3 coding DNA: TGTGCCACGATCATGGGGGAGAGACAGGGCTATGGCTACACCTTC.

V is TRBV5-1 and J is TRBJ1-1; D gene uncertain. From germline, CDR1 is SGHRS and CDR2 YFSETQ. Trimming shortened V by 3 bases and J by 11 bases, and 11 bases separated the two germline ends. The CDR3 has 11 residues. CDR3 sequence (DNA): TGCGCCAGCAGCTCACTCGGATGGGCTTTCTTT. This encodes CASSSLGWAFF.

The rearrangement joins TRBV19 to TRBJ1-2; D gene ambiguous. There are 15 residues in the CDR3. The ends were cut back, 9 bases at V and 5 bases at J, with 22 bases in the middle. Looked up from germline, CDR1 is LNHDA and CDR2 is SQIVND (reference sequence). This CDR3 is CASERLGVVGYGYTF. Written as DNA, the CDR3 is TGTGCCAGCGAACGCCTTGGGGTTGTAGGATATGGCTACACCTTC.

The rearrangement joins TRBV7-6 to TRBJ1-1; tentatively, D is TRBD1 (5 bases). V was trimmed by 2 bases and J by 1 base, leaving 17 bases between them. The CDR3 has 17 amino acids. Germline CDR1 is SGHVS and CDR2 is FNYEAQ. The CDR3 is CASSLISGTGGNTEAFF. The CDR3 bases are TGTGCCAGCAGCTTAATAAGTGGTACGGGGGGGAACACTGAAGCTTTCTTT.

In the case of this clone: The same CDR3 also results from other DNA sequences found in this sample. The rearrangement links TRBV15 to TRBJ2-2, with a tentative D call TRBD1 (5 bases). Trimming removed 5 bases at V and 2 bases at J, with 9 bases between. The CDR3 has 14 amino acids. Germline V gives CDR1 LNHNV, CDR2 YYDKDF (reference sequence). The CDR3 loop is CATSGRGNTGELFF. Written as DNA, the CDR3 is TGTGCCACCAGCGGAAGGGGTAACACCGGGGAGCTGTTTTTT.

This clone showed up just once. The V gene is TRBV25-1, the J gene TRBJ2-7; a weak D match, TRBD1 (5 bases). V dropped 8 bases and J dropped 0 bases, with 11 bases sitting between them. The V gene's germline CDR1 is MGHDK and CDR2 SYGVNS. The CDR3 consists of 13 residues. CDR3 residues: CASARQSSYEQYF. CDR3 in DNA: TGTGCCAGCGCTAGACAGTCCTCCTACGAGCAGTACTTC.

CDR3 nucleotides: TGCGCCAGCAGCACAGAAGCGAATGAGCAGTTCTTC. The encoded protein is CASSTEANEQFF. The chain couples TRBV5-1 to TRBJ2-1; no firm D call. V lost 4 bases, J lost 7 bases, and 9 bases lay in between. The CDR3 sequence is 12 residues long. Germline V gene sequence: CDR1 SGHRS, CDR2 YFSETQ.

This clone showed up just once. The chain joins TRBV9 to TRBJ2-3; D call uncertain. The CDR3 contains 17 residues. V was clipped by 0 bases and J by 1 base, with 15 bases between them. The germline gives CDR1 SGDLS, CDR2 YYNGEE. DNA for the CDR3: TGTGCCAGCAGCGTAGGGACGGTCCTCGTCGGCACAGATACGCAGTATTTT. It codes for CASSVGTVLVGTDTQYF.

In regard to this clone: This CDR3 is also generated by other DNA sequences in the sample. The chain combines TRBV27 with TRBJ2-1; D ambiguous. V was shortened by 3 bases and J by 0 bases, with 9 bases between the two germline ends. The CDR3 has 15 residues. From germline, CDR1 is MNHEY and CDR2 SMNVEV (reference sequence). In DNA, the CDR3 is TGTGCCAGCAGTTTCGACCCGAGCTCCTACAATGAGCAGTTCTTC. Residues: CASSFDPSSYNEQFF.

The chain links TRBV11-1 to TRBJ1-2; D not resolved. The germline V gene has CDR1 SGHAT and CDR2 FQDESV (reference sequence). Deletions cut 5 bases from V and 0 bases from J, with 10 bases between. The CDR3 contains 14 residues. The CDR3 bases are TGTGCCAGCAGCGGCAGGTCAGCTAACTATGGCTACACCTTC. Its translation is CASSGRSANYGYTF.